Listed below are T cell receptor beta chains from one sample, sequenced in a study of blood T cells in healthy people across ages. TCRdb reanalysed the 5' RACE reads using MiXCR and keeps one entry per CDR3 protein. The profile covers around 1,500,000 distinct CDR3 sequences, with 42% appearing a single time and 7% to 9% taken by the ten largest. The sample consisted of blood. All receptors derive from a woman under 30 in good health. The CDR3 runs from the conserved cysteine through the conserved F or W. Each record gives: J gene, V gene, D gene, CDR3 length, clone size, CDR3 protein, CDR3 DNA. D genes are given only for firm matches. The size field is filled for only some rows; it gives once, few, many or a size class.

TRBJ2-3 TRBV6-1 TRBD2 18 NA CASSHNGLAGGPTDTQYF TGTGCCAGCAGCCATAATGGACTAGCGGGAGGCCCTACAGATACGCAGTATTTT
TRBJ2-3 TRBV6-6 NA 12 NA CASSEMTDTQYF TGTGCCAGCAGCGAGATGACAGATACGCAGTATTTT
TRBJ2-7 TRBV30 TRBD1 15 NA CAWSVGQGDLHEQYF TGTGCCTGGAGCGTGGGACAGGGGGATTTGCACGAGCAGTACTTC
TRBJ1-1 TRBV12-3/TRBV12-4 NA 13 few CASTPRDTLKVFF TGTGCCAGCACCCCCCGGGACACCCTTAAGGTTTTCTTT
TRBJ2-5 TRBV27 NA 14 NA CASSRLGAMETQYF TGTGCCAGCTCCCGATTGGGGGCTATGGAGACCCAGTACTTC
TRBJ2-7 TRBV4-1 TRBD2 18 NA CASSQDFLAGVNDDEQYF TGCGCCAGCAGCCAAGATTTCCTAGCGGGAGTAAACGACGACGAGCAGTACTTC
TRBJ2-1 TRBV20-1 TRBD2 13 NA CSASRGDYNEQFF TGCAGTGCTTCCCGGGGGGATTACAATGAGCAGTTCTTC
TRBJ2-1 TRBV30 NA 15 NA CAWSEMGLTYNEQFF TGTGCCTGGAGTGAGATGGGCCTCACGTACAATGAGCAGTTCTTC
TRBJ2-1 TRBV20-1 NA 11 NA CSALTQGEQFF TGCAGTGCTCTAACTCAGGGTGAGCAGTTCTTC
TRBJ2-1 TRBV18 TRBD2 17 few CASSPPMAGTRDNEQFF TGTGCCAGCTCACCACCAATGGCCGGGACTAGGGACAATGAGCAGTTCTTC
TRBJ2-5 TRBV27 NA 16 NA CASSLLVGGPKETQYF TGTGCCAGCAGTTTATTGGTCGGGGGACCCAAAGAGACCCAGTACTTC
TRBJ2-5 TRBV10-3 NA 13 few CAISEWNQETQYF TGTGCCATCAGTGAATGGAACCAAGAGACCCAGTACTTC
TRBJ2-1 TRBV2 TRBD1 12 few CASIQQGYMQFF TGTGCCAGCATTCAACAGGGGTACATGCAGTTCTTC
TRBJ2-7 TRBV20-1 NA 15 few CSASGVAGDGYEQYF TGCAGTGCTAGCGGGGTGGCAGGGGATGGGTACGAGCAGTACTTC
TRBJ2-5 TRBV20-1 TRBD2 15 NA CSARETSGSLLGQYF TGCAGTGCTAGAGAAACTAGCGGGAGTCTACTCGGGCAGTACTTC
TRBJ1-2 TRBV3-1 TRBD1 14 NA CASSHKDRTYGYTF TGTGCCAGCAGCCATAAGGACAGGACTTATGGTTACACCTTC
TRBJ2-5 TRBV20-1 NA 15 NA CSARVGNTRGETQYF TGCAGTGCTAGAGTGGGGAACACCCGAGGGGAGACCCAGTACTTC
TRBJ1-2 TRBV29-1 NA 11 NA CSVLQNYGYTF TGCAGCGTCCTACAGAACTATGGCTACACCTTC
TRBJ2-7 TRBV20-1 TRBD2 15 NA CSARVPSGGNNEQYF TGCAGTGCTAGGGTCCCTAGCGGGGGTAACAATGAGCAGTACTTC
TRBJ2-3 TRBV10-3 TRBD2 14 NA CAIKSSGMSDTQYF TGTGCCATCAAGTCCAGCGGGATGTCAGATACGCAGTATTTT
TRBJ1-4 TRBV7-2 NA 15 few CASRLTGSSNEKLFF TGTGCCAGCAGGCTTACCGGGAGCTCTAATGAAAAACTGTTTTTT
TRBJ2-7 TRBV6-6 NA 14 few CASSYSRLAYEQYF TGTGCCAGCAGTTACTCGCGGCTAGCTTACGAGCAGTACTTC
TRBJ1-4 TRBV24-1 TRBD1 15 NA CATSDSGTEYEKLFF TGTGCCACCAGTGATAGCGGGACAGAGTATGAAAAACTGTTTTTT
TRBJ2-1 TRBV12-5 TRBD2 13 NA CASGLPGGYEQFF TGTGCTAGTGGCCTCCCGGGGGGGTATGAGCAGTTCTTC
TRBJ2-1 TRBV6-5 TRBD2 14 few CATGLAGLRDEQFF TGTGCCACCGGACTAGCGGGGCTAAGGGATGAGCAGTTCTTC
TRBJ2-7 TRBV28 TRBD1 12 NA CGDRPSSYEQYF TGTGGGGACAGGCCCAGCTCCTACGAGCAGTACTTC
TRBJ2-5 TRBV7-9 NA 10 NA CASTYNEQYF TGTGCCAGCACATACAATGAGCAGTACTTC
TRBJ1-4 TRBV15 NA 13 NA CATAGSTNEKLFF TGTGCCACCGCAGGATCCACTAATGAAAAACTGTTTTTT
TRBJ1-1 TRBV7-9 NA 15 once CASSQTWPMNTEAFF TGTGCCAGCAGCCAGACTTGGCCCATGAACACTGAAGCTTTCTTT
TRBJ2-7 TRBV5-1 NA 15 many CASSLLGDTSYEQYF TGCGCCAGCAGCCTCCTTGGGGACACTTCCTACGAGCAGTACTTC
TRBJ2-5 TRBV10-2 NA 13 NA CASSVGYGETQYF TGCGCCAGCAGTGTCGGCTACGGGGAGACCCAGTACTTC